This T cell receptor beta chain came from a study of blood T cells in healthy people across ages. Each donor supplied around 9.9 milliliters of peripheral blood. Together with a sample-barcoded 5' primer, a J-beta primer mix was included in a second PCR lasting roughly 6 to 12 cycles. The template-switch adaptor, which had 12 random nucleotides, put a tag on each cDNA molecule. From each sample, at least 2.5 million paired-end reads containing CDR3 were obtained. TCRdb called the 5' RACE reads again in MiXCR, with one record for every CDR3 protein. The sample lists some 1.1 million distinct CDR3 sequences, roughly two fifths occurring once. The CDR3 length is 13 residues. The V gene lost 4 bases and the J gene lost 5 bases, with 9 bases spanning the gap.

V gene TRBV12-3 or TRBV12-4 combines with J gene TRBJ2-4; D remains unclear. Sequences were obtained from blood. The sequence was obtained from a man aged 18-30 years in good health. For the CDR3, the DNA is TGTGCCAGCAGTTACCCCCGAGAAAACATTCAGTACTTC. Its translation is CASSYPRENIQYF.